A selection of T cell receptor beta chains follows, all from one sample in a study of immune evolution from preneoplasia to lung adenocarcinoma. Method: immunoSEQ multiplex PCR; TCRdb's copy keeps in-frame clones and lacks some. The table shows some 37,000 clones, with about 74% occurring only once. Sequenced sample: FFPE invasive lung adenocarcinoma tissue. The receptors here all came from a person aged 55 to 75 with lung adenocarcinoma. Both conserved end residues are part of each CDR3. The D gene is left open where the match is weak. Clone size is given for some rows only: seen once, a few or many times, or a class if the clone is expanded.

>TRBV28|.|TRBJ2-7|TRBD1
TGTGCCAGCAGTTTATCCGGACAGGTCTCCTACGAGCAGTACTTC
CASSLSGQVSYEQYF
>TRBV2|few|TRBJ2-6|.
TGTGCCAGCAGACCCGAGGGGGCTGGGGCCAACGTCCTGACTTTC
CASRPEGAGANVLTF
>TRBV19|.|TRBJ2-7|.
TGTGCCACAGTAGGGGGCTCCTACGAGCAGTACTTC
CATVGGSYEQYF
>TRBV23-1|few|TRBJ2-2|.
TGCGCCAGCTTCCACCACGGGGGGCAGGACACCGGGGAGCTGTTTTTT
CASFHHGGQDTGELFF
>TRBV5-6|.|TRBJ2-7|TRBD1
TGTGCCAGCAGCCCTCGACAGGGGGCCATCTACGAGCAGTACTTC
CASSPRQGAIYEQYF
>TRBV23-1|.|TRBJ1-1|.
TGCGCCAGGAGAAAGGACAGTTCCGAGAACACTGAAGCTTTCTTT
CARRKDSSENTEAFF
>TRBV27|.|TRBJ2-3|.
TGTGCCAGCAGTTTATCAGGGGATACGCAGTATTTT
CASSLSGDTQYF
>TRBV5-4|.|TRBJ1-2|.
TGTGCCAGCAGCTTAATGGGCAGGGAGGCCGGTGGCTACACCTTC
CASSLMGREAGGYTF
>TRBV29-1|.|TRBJ1-1|.
TGCAGCGCTCCCGGAGTGGGTCGCTGGGCGGGCACTGAAGCTTTCTTT
CSAPGVGRWAGTEAFF
>TRBV19|.|TRBJ1-2|TRBD1
TGTGCCAGTAGTCCGGGGACAGGTGGCTACACCTTC
CASSPGTGGYTF
>TRBV5-1|.|TRBJ1-4|.
TGCGCCAGCAGCCACATAGGGGGAAAAAATGAAAAACTGTTTTTT
CASSHIGGKNEKLFF
>TRBV5-1|.|TRBJ2-4|TRBD2
TGCGCCAGCAGCTTGGAGGCGGGGGTAAACATTCAGTACTTC
CASSLEAGVNIQYF
>TRBV10-1|few|TRBJ2-1|.
TGCGCCAGCAGTGAGCGAGGGAATGAGCAGTTCTTC
CASSERGNEQFF
>TRBV18|.|TRBJ1-3|.
TGTGCCAGCTCACGAGAAGGGGCTGTTGGAAACACCATATATTTT
CASSREGAVGNTIYF
>TRBV5-1|.|TRBJ2-4|.
TGCGCCAGCAGCTTGGGAGATCTAGCCAAAAACATTCAGTACTTC
CASSLGDLAKNIQYF
>TRBV29-1|.|TRBJ1-1|.
TGCAGCGTTTCGGACCCCAGGGAGACTGAAGCTTTCTTT
CSVSDPRETEAFF
>TRBV5-4|.|TRBJ2-6|.
TGTGCCAGCAGCAAAAATCCCGAGCAGGCCAACGTCCTGACTTTC
CASSKNPEQANVLTF
>TRBV9|.|TRBJ2-1|.
TGTGCCAGCAGCAGGGAATCCTACAATGAGCAGTTCTTC
CASSRESYNEQFF
>TRBV19|once|TRBJ2-2|TRBD2
TGTGCCAGTAGTTCCTTAGCGGGAGGATACACCGGGGAGCTGTTTTTT
CASSSLAGGYTGELFF
>TRBV18|.|TRBJ2-5|.
TGTGCCAGCTCACCCTTGGCGGACAGCTCCACGGCAGAGACCCAGTACTTC
CASSPLADSSTAETQYF
>TRBV2|.|TRBJ2-6|TRBD2
TGTGCCAGCAGCGGGGCGGGAGGGTCAGTCGGGGCCAACGTCCTGACTTTC
CASSGAGGSVGANVLTF
>TRBV27|.|TRBJ2-7|TRBD1
TGTGCCAGCAGTACCTATAGGGGACAGGTGGGGGAGCAGTACTTC
CASSTYRGQVGEQYF
>TRBV5-1|.|TRBJ1-4|.
TGCGCCAGCAGACAGGGTCCTAATGAAAAACTGTTTTTT
CASRQGPNEKLFF
>TRBV11-2|.|TRBJ2-7|.
TGTGCCAGCAAGCCGGGACATAGCTCCTACGAGCAGTACTTC
CASKPGHSSYEQYF
>TRBV6-5|.|TRBJ2-2|.
TGTGCCAGCAGTTACGAAGGGGGCGGGGAGCTGTTTTTT
CASSYEGGGELFF
>TRBV29-1|.|TRBJ1-3|.
TGCAGCGCCCCCTCTGGAAACACCATATATTTT
CSAPSGNTIYF
>TRBV6-1|.|TRBJ2-1|TRBD2
TGTGCCAGCAGTGAACTAGCGGACTCCTACAATGAGCAGTTCTTC
CASSELADSYNEQFF
>TRBV5-4|once|TRBJ2-7|.
TGTGCCAGCAGCCAAGACAGGCAGAAGCAGTACTTC
CASSQDRQKQYF
>TRBV11-2|.|TRBJ2-3|.
TGTGCCAGCAGCTTAGTACCCGTAGGGGATACGCAGTATTTT
CASSLVPVGDTQYF
>TRBV5-1|once|TRBJ1-5|.
TGCGCCAGCAGCTGGGCCCCGGGAGAAAATCAGCCCCAGCATTTT
CASSWAPGENQPQHF
>TRBV28|.|TRBJ1-1|.
TGTGCCAGCAGTTTATCCCCGGGAGGGAGGACTGAAGCTTTCTTT
CASSLSPGGRTEAFF
>TRBV30|.|TRBJ2-1|.
TGTGCCCGGGGATCGTGGCGGGTAGACAATGAGCAGTTCTTC
CARGSWRVDNEQFF
>TRBV7-2|few|TRBJ2-2|TRBD1
TGTGCCAGCAGCTTCCGGGACAGGGCGACCACCGGGGAGCTGTTTTTT
CASSFRDRATTGELFF
>TRBV29-1|.|TRBJ1-2|.
TGCAGCGTTTACTCCGGGACCCACGGCCAAAGGGTGCTCTTC
CSVYSGTHGQRVLF
>TRBV12-5|few|TRBJ1-1|.
TGTGCTAGTGCCAACCGGGACGGAGTAGCTTTCTTT
CASANRDGVAFF
>TRBV7-8|once|TRBJ2-2|.
TGTGCCAGCAGCTTATTAGGCGGGGAGCTGTTTTTT
CASSLLGGELFF
>TRBV28|few|TRBJ2-3|.
TGTGCCAGCAGTTCACCGGGACATACCTACACAGATACGCAGTATTTT
CASSSPGHTYTDTQYF
>TRBV5-1|.|TRBJ2-3|.
TGCGCCAGCAGCTTGGTTGATACGCAGTATTTT
CASSLVDTQYF
>TRBV6-5|.|TRBJ2-7|.
TGTGCCAGCAGTTCCGGAGGGGGGGGGAAGCAGTACTTC
CASSSGGGGKQYF
>TRBV28|.|TRBJ2-7|.
TGTGCCAGCAGTTCCCTCGGGGGCCTAAACTCCTACGAGCAGTACTTC
CASSSLGGLNSYEQYF
>TRBV28|.|TRBJ1-5|TRBD1
TGTGCCAGCAGTTTATGGGTGGACAGGGGACAGCCCCAGCATTTT
CASSLWVDRGQPQHF